Below, 10 T cell receptor beta chains from the same sample are listed, as sequenced in a study of T cell clones after liver transplantation. TCRdb keeps only in-frame clones here, not all; method: immunoSEQ multiplex PCR. The repertoire includes tens of thousands of clones, over 85% of them detected once, and approximately 2.5% sits in the top ten. The starting material was CD4+ T cells from blood, obtained before liver transplant. These receptors came from a human donor who received a liver transplant.

The gene calls are TRBV19 and TRBJ2-3, with 7 bases that match TRBD2. Germline V lookup: CDR1 LNHDA, CDR2 SQIVND (reference sequence). CDR3 length equals 15 residues. The V segment lost 3 bases and the J segment 2 bases; nucleotides outside the gene matches: 5. This CDR3 is CASSILAANTDTQYF. In nucleotides, the CDR3 is TGTGCCAGTAGTATTCTAGCGGCCAACACAGATACGCAGTATTTT. The full variable domain, in which reference TRBV19 and TRBJ2-3 provide the parts outside the CDR3, is DGGITQSPKYLFRKEGQNVTLSCEQNLNHDAMYWYRQDPGQGLRLIYYSQIVNDFQKGDIAEGYSVSREKKESFPLTVTSAQKNPTAFYLCASSILAANTDTQYFGPGTRLTVL.

V gene TRBV19 combines with J gene TRBJ1-2; D gene ambiguous. The CDR3 has 12 residues. V was cut by 6 bases and J by 2 bases, with 7 bases left in between. The germline CDR1 and CDR2 sequences are LNHDA and SQIVND (reference sequence). CDR3 nucleotide sequence: TGTGCCAGTAGGCAGCTGAACTATGGCTACACCTTC. Translated: CASRQLNYGYTF.

The gene calls are TRBV11-2 and TRBJ2-6; D possibly uses TRBD1 or TRBD2 (5 bases each). CDR1 SGHAT and CDR2 FQNNGV come from the germline V gene. This CDR3 is built from 16 residues. The V and J ends lost 5 bases and 2 bases respectively, with 13 bases between them. The chain's CDR3 is CASSPGTGPGANVLTF. DNA for the CDR3: TGTGCCAGCAGCCCGGGAACAGGTCCTGGGGCCAACGTCCTGACTTTC.

DNA for the CDR3: TGTGCCAGCAGATATACAGGGGGCGTCTATGGCTACACCTTC. It specifies CASRYTGGVYGYTF. V gene TRBV28 combines with J gene TRBJ1-2, with 9 bases matching TRBD1. Germline V gene data show CDR1 as MDHEN and CDR2 as SYDVKM. The CDR3 is 14 residues long. After removal of 6 bases from V and 4 bases from J, the junction contained 6 bases not matched to a gene.

The chain carries TRBV6-6 and TRBJ1-1; 7 bases agree with TRBD1. Germline loops: CDR1 MNHNY, CDR2 SVGAGI (reference sequence). V shed 0 bases and J 0 bases; nucleotides not matched to a gene: 4. The CDR3 spans 16 residues. As DNA, the CDR3 is TGTGCCAGCAGTTACTCTAGGGGGCGAGTGAACACTGAAGCTTTCTTT. Its protein is CASSYSRGRVNTEAFF.

The chain combines TRBV29-1 with TRBJ2-5, with D possibly called TRBD1 or TRBD2 (5 bases each). V lost 7 bases, J lost 5 bases, and 14 bases lay in between. This CDR3 has 12 amino acids. Germline V lookup: CDR1 SQVTM, CDR2 ANQGSEA. CDR3 in amino acids: CSGGTDGETQYF. The CDR3 bases are TGCAGCGGGGGGACCGACGGTGAGACCCAGTACTTC.

The chain employs TRBV13 and TRBJ2-1; D is possibly TRBD1 or TRBD2 (6 bases each). Trimming stripped 5 bases from V and 0 bases from J, with 17 bases between. CDR3 length: 17 residues. The V gene's germline CDR1 is PRHDT and CDR2 FYEKMQ (reference sequence). In DNA, the CDR3 is TGTGCCAGCAGCCCCCAATCGGGGGCCGGCTCCTACAATGAGCAGTTCTTC. It specifies CASSPQSGAGSYNEQFF.

The V call is TRBV9, the J call TRBJ1-3; unclear D gene. The CDR3 contains 15 residues. CDR1 and CDR2 from the germline V gene are SGDLS and YYNGEE. V lost 7 bases, J lost 4 bases, and 18 bases lay in between. The CDR3 loop reads CASGGLPLPGNTIYF. The CDR3 DNA is TGTGCCAGCGGCGGGCTCCCTCTTCCAGGAAACACCATATATTTT.

This clone appeared a single time. The CDR3 bases are TGTGCCAGCAGCCTAGCGGGAACTTCCTACGAGCAGTACTTC. Amino acids: CASSLAGTSYEQYF. This sequence joins TRBV5-4 and TRBJ2-7; 9 nucleotides line up with TRBD2. The CDR3 contains 14 residues. Trimming cost V 4 bases and J 1 base; bases outside gene matches: 3. The germline V gene has CDR1 SGHNT and CDR2 YYREEE (reference sequence).

This chain joins TRBV18 and TRBJ2-3, with D possibly TRBD1 on 6 matching bases. The germline CDR1 and CDR2 sequences are KGHSH and LQKENI. The CDR3 length is 15 residues. The V and J ends lost 6 bases and 11 bases respectively, with 24 bases between them. DNA for the CDR3: TGTGCCAGCTCCGTGGCACAGGGAAGAGCTATTCGGCAGTATTTT. It yields the protein CASSVAQGRAIRQYF. The full variable domain, rest sourced from reference TRBV18 and TRBJ2-3, is NAGVMQNPRHLVRRRGQEARLRCSPMKGHSHVYWYRQLPEEGLKFMVYLQKENIIDESGMPKERFSAEFPKEGPSILRIQQVVRGDSAAYFCASSVAQGRAIRQYFGPGTRLTVL.